These 20 T cell receptor beta chains were all obtained from the same sample, sequenced in a study of draining lymph node invasion in breast cancer. One entry per CDR3 protein results from TCRdb running MiXCR on the bulk RNA-seq reads. Counted here are about 2,600 distinct CDR3 sequences, roughly two thirds occurring once; the ten biggest clones make up around 2.9%. Sorting for CD4+ CD45RA- CD25high cells yielded memory regulatory T cells. Sequenced input: sorted memory Tregs from a lymph node. The receptors were gathered from a female donor with luminal breast cancer.

V gene TRBV12-3 or TRBV12-4 combines with J gene TRBJ1-5; D gene unclear. The CDR3 is 15 amino acids. Trimming removed 7 bases at V and 0 bases at J, with 13 bases between. In DNA form, the CDR3 reads TGTGCCAGCATCGTCGGGCAGACTAGCAATCAGCCCCAGCATTTT. It yields the protein CASIVGQTSNQPQHF.

The chain employs TRBV20-1 and TRBJ1-6, with TRBD1 matching over 8 bases. The CDR3 totals 14 residues. Germline V gene data show CDR1 as DFQATT and CDR2 as SNEGSKA (reference sequence). J was trimmed by 7 bases and V by 4 bases; bases with no gene match: 6. CDR3: CSATQTGVNSPLHF. The CDR3 DNA is TGCAGTGCTACCCAGACAGGGGTGAATTCACCCCTCCACTTT.

This clonotype was picked up a small number of times. The chain employs TRBV20-1 and TRBJ2-1, with D perhaps TRBD2 (7 bases). CDR1 and CDR2 from the germline V gene are DFQATT and SNEGSKA (reference sequence). This CDR3 has 16 amino acids. The V and J ends lost 1 base and 7 bases respectively, with 20 bases between them. The CDR3, as DNA: TGCAGTGCTAGAGGAAGTATGCCGGGGGGCAGGAATGAGCAGTTCTTC. It specifies CSARGSMPGGRNEQFF.

The V and J genes are TRBV30 and TRBJ1-2, with TRBD1 as a possible D gene (6 bases). The CDR3 length is 13 residues. Trimming removed 2 bases at V and 7 bases at J, with 14 bases between. The germline CDR1 and CDR2 sequences are GTSNPN and SVGIG (reference sequence). Here the CDR3 DNA reads TGTGCCTGGAGTCTAGTACAGGGAAGTGGCTACACCTTC. This codes for CAWSLVQGSGYTF.

The CDR3 region is CASSYSIQYGRALNEQFF. The DNA of the CDR3 is TGTGCCAGCAGTTACTCGATTCAATATGGCAGGGCATTGAATGAGCAGTTCTTC. The chain has TRBV6-5 and TRBJ2-1, with a possible D match to TRBD1 (5 bases). Germline CDR1 reads MNHEY; CDR2 reads SVGAGI. The CDR3 is 18 residues long. The germline V and J ends were trimmed by 0 bases and 7 bases, with 22 bases remaining between them.

V is TRBV6-2 or TRBV6-3 and J is TRBJ2-1; 10 nucleotides match TRBD2. CDR1 and CDR2 (germline): MNHEY, SVGEGT. V lost 5 bases to trimming and J lost 8 bases; unmatched junction nucleotides: 9. CDR3 length: 15 amino acids. Here the CDR3 reads CASSPRSGGADEQFF. The CDR3 coding sequence is TGTGCCAGCAGTCCTCGAAGCGGGGGGGCCGATGAGCAGTTCTTC.

The chain is built from TRBV6-1 and TRBJ1-1; D ambiguous. CDR1 and CDR2 from the germline V gene are MNHNS and SASEGT. The CDR3 sequence is 12 residues long. V gave up 4 bases and J gave up 4 bases, with 7 bases separating them. The CDR3 reads CASSGGVTEAFF. The CDR3 DNA is TGTGCCAGCAGTGGAGGCGTCACTGAAGCTTTCTTT.

This clonotype was observed a few times. V and J are TRBV7-2 and TRBJ2-2; TRBD2 aligns across 8 bases. The CDR3 runs to 16 residues. Per the germline V gene, CDR1 is SGHTA and CDR2 is FQGNSA. V lost 5 bases to trimming and J lost 6 bases; unmatched junction nucleotides: 11. In DNA, the CDR3 is TGTGCCAGCAGCCTAGGAGGGACTAGAGGGGCCGGGGAGCTGTTTTTT. This translates into CASSLGGTRGAGELFF.

The V call is TRBV6-2 or TRBV6-3, the J call TRBJ2-1, with D tentatively TRBD1 or TRBD2 (6 bases each). The CDR3 length is 15 residues. With 8 bases removed from V and 2 bases from J, the gap between germline ends came to 16 bases. Per the germline V gene, CDR1 is MNHEY and CDR2 is SVGEGT. CDR3 sequence: CASLSFGGPYNEQFF. The DNA for the CDR3 is TGTGCCAGCCTCTCCTTTGGGGGGCCCTACAATGAGCAGTTCTTC.

The table lists this clonotype with a count of one. V usage is TRBV19 and J usage is TRBJ1-2; D is possibly TRBD1 (6 bases). V lost 5 bases to trimming and J lost 12 bases, with 22 bases between them. The CDR3 is 14 residues long. In germline, CDR1 is LNHDA, CDR2 SQIVND (reference sequence). CDR3 coding DNA: TGTGCCAGTAGTTCAAAGGGGGATCTTCGGTGGCACACCTTC. The encoded protein is CASSSKGDLRWHTF.

This clonotype has just a few counts. This chain uses TRBV6-5 with TRBJ1-6; D gene uncertain. Trimming took off 0 bases at V and 1 base at J, with 7 bases between the two ends. The CDR3 runs to 16 residues. Germline CDR1 reads MNHEY; CDR2 reads SVGAGI. The CDR3 spells CASSYSTLSYNSPLHF. The CDR3, as DNA: TGTGCCAGCAGTTACTCGACACTGTCCTATAATTCACCCCTCCACTTT.

The V gene is TRBV7-3, the J gene TRBJ2-5, with TRBD2 matching over 7 bases. Germline CDR1 is SGHTA and CDR2 is FQGTGA. J was trimmed by 3 bases and V by 5 bases; bases with no gene match: 9. The CDR3 has 15 residues. In DNA, the CDR3 is TGTGCCAGCAGCGGTGGGCAGCGGGGAGAAGAGACCCAGTACTTC. Translated, it gives CASSGGQRGEETQYF.

This clonotype was recorded once. The chain recombines TRBV29-1 with TRBJ2-3; D is unresolved. V lost 4 bases and J 2 bases, leaving 16 bases between the germline ends. The length of the CDR3 is 15 residues. Germline V CDR1 and CDR2: SQVTM, ANQGSEA. The CDR3 region is CSVGRGIWDTDTQYF. CDR3 nucleotide sequence: TGCAGCGTTGGTCGAGGTATTTGGGACACAGATACGCAGTATTTT.

This clonotype was detected only a few times. The J gene is TRBJ1-1, the V gene TRBV29-1, with D unclear. This CDR3 spans 11 amino acids. Germline V gene data show CDR1 as SQVTM and CDR2 as ANQGSEA. The V end was cut by 2 bases, the J end by 4 bases, with 5 bases between. The DNA for the CDR3 is TGCAGCGTTGAACCTAGCACTGAAGCTTTCTTT. Protein product: CSVEPSTEAFF.

The V and J genes are TRBV20-1 and TRBJ2-3; D gene uncertain. The V gene lost 1 base and the J gene lost 4 bases, with 3 bases spanning the gap. The CDR3 runs 11 residues. Per the germline V gene, CDR1 is DFQATT and CDR2 is SNEGSKA (reference sequence). CDR3: CSARVSDTQYF. CDR3 bases: TGCAGTGCTAGAGTGTCAGATACGCAGTATTTT.

This chain connects TRBV6-2 or TRBV6-3 to TRBJ2-1; D might be TRBD2 (7 bases). Germline assignment: CDR1 MNHEY and CDR2 SVGEGT. The CDR3 runs 14 residues. The germline V and J ends were trimmed by 7 bases and 4 bases, with 14 bases remaining between them. Here the CDR3 reads CASNSRGPYNEQFF. CDR3 bases: TGTGCCAGCAACTCGCGGGGGCCGTACAATGAGCAGTTCTTC.

In its sample, this clonotype was seen once. The CDR3 loop reads CASSPRGTNEKLFF. CDR3 nucleotide sequence: TGTGCCAGCAGCCCCCGAGGGACTAATGAAAAACTGTTTTTT. The J gene is TRBJ1-4, the V gene TRBV11-1; D not certain. The CDR3 is made up of 14 amino acids. CDR1 is SGHAT, CDR2 FQDESV, per germline (reference sequence). The V end lost 5 bases, the J end lost 2 bases, and 9 bases lay between the germline ends.

There are a few counts of this clonotype. J is TRBJ1-5 and V is TRBV12-3 or TRBV12-4; D might be TRBD1 (5 bases). The V and J ends lost 4 bases and 2 bases respectively, with 21 bases between them. CDR3 length: 18 residues. CDR3 DNA: TGTGCCAGCAGTTCCCCTATTGCGGGGACCGGGGGCAATCAGCCCCAGCATTTT. It specifies CASSSPIAGTGGNQPQHF.

The chain is built from TRBV6-5 and TRBJ1-2; 9 bases map to TRBD1. The CDR3 is 13 amino acids. V shed 7 bases, J shed 11 bases, and the junction held 11 bases outside the gene matches. Germline CDR1 MNHEY, CDR2 SVGAGI. CDR3 loop: CASTTGTGSVYTF. The CDR3 region has the DNA TGTGCCAGCACAACCGGGACAGGGTCCGTGTACACCTTC.

CDR3 sequence reads: CAWRTTGTSGEEQYF. For the CDR3, the DNA is TGTGCCTGGAGGACGACCGGGACTAGCGGCGAGGAGCAGTACTTC. The chain couples TRBV30 to TRBJ2-7; 11 bases fit TRBD2. Germline CDR1 GTSNPN, CDR2 SVGIG (reference sequence). The trim removed 3 bases at V and 7 bases at J, leaving 11 bases unmatched. The CDR3 sequence is 15 residues long. Full variable domain (remainder filled in from reference TRBV30 and TRBJ2-7): SQTIHQWPATLVQPVGSPLSLECTVEGTSNPNLYWYRQAAGRGLQLLFYSVGIGQISSEVPQNLSASRPQDRQFILSSKKLLLSDSGFYLCAWRTTGTSGEEQYFGPGTRLTVT.